Listed below are T cell receptor beta chains from one sample, sequenced in a study of blood T cell repertoires in COVID-19. Clones were sequenced by immunoSEQ multiplex PCR, and TCRdb holds only the in-frame ones, with some missing. Of about 61,000 clones in the sample, 91% were seen once. Material: peripheral blood. These receptors originate from a human donor in a cohort sampled during active COVID-19. Each CDR3 is given with its conserved first and last residue. The D gene is left open where the match is weak. Only some rows state a clone size, as once, few, many or a class for expanded clones.

>TRBD2|TRBJ2-7|-|TRBV12-3/TRBV12-4
CASSLGGGYEQYF
TGTGCCAGCAGTTTAGGGGGGGGCTACGAGCAGTACTTC
>-|TRBJ2-3|-|TRBV7-3
CASSLHRQGTDTQYF
TGTGCCAGCAGCTTACATCGGCAGGGTACAGATACGCAGTATTTT
>-|TRBJ1-2|-|TRBV4-1
CASSQGGRGRSNYGYTF
TGCGCCAGCAGCCAAGGGGGGCGTGGGCGCAGTAACTATGGCTACACCTTC
>-|TRBJ2-5|-|TRBV2
CASSDRSQIQYF
TGTGCCAGCAGTGACAGATCCCAGATCCAGTACTTC
>TRBD2|TRBJ2-3|-|TRBV5-1
CASSPTSGDFSTDTQYF
TGCGCCAGCAGCCCGACTAGCGGGGACTTTAGCACAGATACGCAGTATTTT
>TRBD2|TRBJ2-3|-|TRBV7-2
CASSLMGPGTSGGTDTQYF
TGTGCCAGCAGCTTAATGGGACCGGGGACTAGCGGGGGCACAGATACGCAGTATTTT
>TRBD1|TRBJ1-4|-|TRBV4-1
CASSPRGVGEKLFF
TGCGCCAGCAGTCCCAGGGGGGTAGGGGAAAAACTGTTTTTT
>TRBD2|TRBJ2-5|-|TRBV27
CASSYAYSGRQTQYF
TGTGCCAGCAGTTACGCTTATAGCGGGAGGCAGACCCAGTACTTC
>-|TRBJ1-6|few|TRBV5-1
CASSFGDTAGSPLHF
TGCGCCAGCAGCTTTGGGGACACGGCGGGTTCACCCCTCCACTTT
>TRBD1|TRBJ2-7|-|TRBV5-1
CASSPAAGGSYEQYF
TGCGCCAGCAGCCCGGCTGCAGGGGGATCCTACGAGCAGTACTTC
>TRBD1|TRBJ1-1|-|TRBV19
CASSTQPGTGLNTEAFF
TGTGCCAGTAGTACCCAACCCGGGACAGGGTTGAACACTGAAGCTTTCTTT
>TRBD2|TRBJ2-1|-|TRBV7-3
CASSFVGGGSNEQFF
TGTGCCAGCAGCTTTGTGGGCGGGGGGTCCAATGAGCAGTTCTTC
>TRBD1|TRBJ1-2|-|TRBV19
CASSPTDRGQNYGYTF
TGTGCCAGTAGTCCAACAGACAGGGGGCAAAACTATGGCTACACCTTC
>-|TRBJ2-5|-|TRBV6-5
CAIVRPEGEETQYF
TGTGCCATCGTTCGACCTGAAGGGGAAGAGACCCAGTACTTC
>TRBD1|TRBJ2-4|once|TRBV7-9
CASSLVGQSVSIVQYF
TGTGCCAGCAGCTTAGTGGGACAGTCGGTATCGATTGTTCAGTACTTC